A selection of T cell receptor beta chains follows, all from one sample in a study of OX40 agonist ivuxolimab in advanced cancers. Sequenced by immunoSEQ multiplex PCR; TCRdb stores in-frame clones only, minus some. The table includes about 45,000 clones, around four fifths detected once. This sample comprised CD4+ or CD8+ T cells sorted from blood, obtained in a trial of the OX40 agonist ivuxolimab. These TCRs come from an adult with an advanced solid tumor such as melanoma, head and neck, liver or kidney cancer. Each CDR3 is given with its conserved first and last residue. A D gene is named only where the DNA matches it firmly. A clone size is listed for some rows: how often the clone was seen (once, few, many), or a class if it is expanded.

J gene | V gene | D gene | clone size | CDR3 DNA | CDR3 protein
TRBJ2-1 | TRBV27 | . | few | TGTGCCAGCAGTTCCGGATTTAACAATGAGCAGTTCTTC | CASSSGFNNEQFF
TRBJ2-3 | TRBV6-5 | TRBD2 | . | TGTGCCAGCAGTCAGTTTAGCGGGAGCACAGATACGCAGTATTTT | CASSQFSGSTDTQYF
TRBJ2-4 | TRBV9 | TRBD1 | . | TGTGCCAGCAGCCCCCAGCCTCCGGGACAGCAGTACTTC | CASSPQPPGQQYF
TRBJ2-3 | TRBV27 | . | . | TGTGCCAGCAGTTTCTCCGGGATGTACACAGATACGCAGTATTTT | CASSFSGMYTDTQYF
TRBJ1-1 | TRBV13 | . | . | TGTGCCAGCAGCTTATTTACGGCTGAAGCTTTCTTT | CASSLFTAEAFF
TRBJ1-6 | TRBV6-5 | . | . | TGTGCCAGCAGTCCCACGGGCGACTATAATTCACCCCTCCACTTT | CASSPTGDYNSPLHF
TRBJ2-1 | TRBV6-6 | . | . | TGTGCCAGCAGTTACTACCTCGGGCGGGCGGGGGAGCAGTTCTTC | CASSYYLGRAGEQFF
TRBJ1-1 | TRBV15 | . | . | TGTGCCACCAGCAGAGACGAGCGTGGACAGAGGAACACTGAAGCTTTCTTT | CATSRDERGQRNTEAFF
TRBJ2-2 | TRBV12-5 | . | once | TGTGCTAGTGGTTTACCCCGGGACCTCGGACCCGGGGAGCTGTTTTTT | CASGLPRDLGPGELFF
TRBJ1-2 | TRBV5-4 | . | . | TGTGCCAGCAGCGAAGCGGCCTATGGCTACACCTTC | CASSEAAYGYTF
TRBJ1-6 | TRBV2 | TRBD1 | few | TGTGCCAGCAGTGAAGTTGGAGGGGGCAATTCACCCCTCCACTTT | CASSEVGGGNSPLHF
TRBJ2-7 | TRBV29-1 | . | . | TGCAGCGTTCAGATTCTGGACAGCTCCTACGAGCAGTACTTC | CSVQILDSSYEQYF
TRBJ2-7 | TRBV5-6 | . | . | TGTGCCAGCAGCTTGGGTTTTGGGTTCACCTACGAGCAGTACTTC | CASSLGFGFTYEQYF
TRBJ1-5 | TRBV14 | . | . | TGTGCCAGCAGCCAAGATTGGTCCCAGCCCCAGCATTTT | CASSQDWSQPQHF
TRBJ2-7 | TRBV7-9 | . | . | TGTGCCAGCAGCTCCCTCGAGGGATTCTACGAGCAGTACTTC | CASSSLEGFYEQYF
TRBJ2-1 | TRBV28 | . | . | TGTGCCAGCAGCCGCACAGGGAGGCAGTTCTTC | CASSRTGRQFF
TRBJ1-1 | TRBV5-4 | TRBD1 | few | TGTGCCAGCAGCCCGACAGGGCACACTGAAGCTTTCTTT | CASSPTGHTEAFF
TRBJ2-3 | TRBV11-2 | . | once | TGTGCCAGCAGCTCGGGCCGGGGGTGGAGCACAGATACGCAGTATTTT | CASSSGRGWSTDTQYF
TRBJ2-5 | TRBV7-3 | . | . | TGTGCCAGCAGCTTCGACTCGGGTAGCGAGACCCAGTACTTC | CASSFDSGSETQYF
TRBJ2-2 | TRBV21-1 | . | . | TGTGCCAGCAGCCTAGTCCAAGGGGCCTTTAACACCGGGGAGCTGTTTTTT | CASSLVQGAFNTGELFF
TRBJ2-7 | TRBV9 | . | . | TGTGCCAGCAGCGATGGGGCGGGCCAGTACTTC | CASSDGAGQYF
TRBJ2-5 | TRBV5-4 | TRBD2 | . | TGTGCCAGCAGCTTGAGGCGGGGGGGCCGAGATTTGGAGACCCAGTACTTC | CASSLRRGGRDLETQYF
TRBJ1-1 | TRBV29-1 | TRBD1 | . | TGCAGCGTTGCAGGGGAACAGGGGCAGAACACTGAAGCTTTCTTT | CSVAGEQGQNTEAFF
TRBJ2-7 | TRBV19 | . | . | TGTGCCAGTAGTTTTCGTCGGGAGTGGGGGTCCGAGCAGTACTTC | CASSFRREWGSEQYF
TRBJ1-5 | TRBV19 | TRBD1 | . | TGTGCCAGTAGTATAGTAGGGGACAGGGATCAGCCCCAGCATTTT | CASSIVGDRDQPQHF
TRBJ2-7 | TRBV19 | . | once | TGTGCCAGTAGTATTCGTTTCAGGACATTGTCCTACGAGCAGTACTTC | CASSIRFRTLSYEQYF
TRBJ2-7 | TRBV27 | . | . | TGTGCCAGCAGTTTGAGGGTGCGCCAGGGTACTCCCTACGAGCAGTACTTC | CASSLRVRQGTPYEQYF
TRBJ2-1 | TRBV19 | . | . | TGTGCCAGTAGTCTGGTACGGAGTCCCCCGTACAATGAGCAGTTCTTC | CASSLVRSPPYNEQFF
TRBJ2-7 | TRBV19 | TRBD2 | . | TGTGCCAGTAGTACACTAGCGTCCTACGAGCAGTACTTC | CASSTLASYEQYF
TRBJ1-1 | TRBV11-3 | . | . | TGTGCCAGCAGCCGGCGGGAGGAGTCCGATGAAGCTTTCTTT | CASSRREESDEAFF
TRBJ1-5 | TRBV28 | . | . | TGTGCCAGCAGGCCTGCAGGCGTAGGTCGGCCCCAGCATTTT | CASRPAGVGRPQHF
TRBJ1-2 | TRBV29-1 | . | . | TGCAGCGTTGCTGGGCTCTCCGGCTACACCTTC | CSVAGLSGYTF
TRBJ2-7 | TRBV13 | TRBD2 | . | TGTGCCAGCAGCTTAGGGCGGGGAGGGTACGAGCAGTACTTC | CASSLGRGGYEQYF
TRBJ2-2 | TRBV7-7 | . | . | TGTGCCAGCAGCCTAAGTACGGGCACCGGGGAGCTGTTTTTT | CASSLSTGTGELFF
TRBJ1-4 | TRBV7-2 | TRBD1 | . | TGTGCCAGCAGCATTTTCGGACAGGCAACTAATGAAAAACTGTTTTTT | CASSIFGQATNEKLFF
TRBJ2-1 | TRBV9 | . | . | TGTGCCAGCAGCGTAGAGGTGGGCCACAATGAGCAGTTCTTC | CASSVEVGHNEQFF
TRBJ1-2 | TRBV10-3 | . | . | TGTGCCATCAGTGAGCCGACACAGAACTATGGCTACACCTTC | CAISEPTQNYGYTF
TRBJ2-1 | TRBV2 | TRBD2 | . | TGTGCCGAGAAGCGGGGGGGCATCGATGAGCAGTTCTTC | CAEKRGGIDEQFF
TRBJ1-1 | TRBV6-1 | . | . | TGTGCCAGCAGTCCGGGGGTCTACACTGAAGCTTTCTTT | CASSPGVYTEAFF
TRBJ2-3 | TRBV14 | . | . | TGTGCCAGCAGCCAAGAAGTAGGGCTGAAGGTAGATACGCAGTATTTT | CASSQEVGLKVDTQYF
TRBJ1-2 | TRBV7-3 | . | once | TGTGCCAGCAGCTTGGGACCTTCTAACTATGGCTACACCTTC | CASSLGPSNYGYTF
TRBJ2-1 | TRBV19 | . | few | TGTGCCAGTAGTATAGCATTCGGGCTGAATGAGCAGTTCTTC | CASSIAFGLNEQFF
TRBJ2-5 | TRBV9 | . | . | TGTGCCAGCAGCGTATGGGACCACCAAGAGACCCAGTACTTC | CASSVWDHQETQYF
TRBJ2-7 | TRBV16 | . | . | TGTGCCAGCAGCCATGGCACGGCCTCCTACGAGCAGTACTTC | CASSHGTASYEQYF
TRBJ1-2 | TRBV5-6 | . | . | TGTGCCAGCAGTCCTTGGGGAGGCTATGGCTACACCTTC | CASSPWGGYGYTF
TRBJ2-2 | TRBV11-3 | TRBD2 | . | TGTGCCAGCAGCTTAGACTGGCGGGAGGGTACCACCGGGGAGCTGTTTTTT | CASSLDWREGTTGELFF
TRBJ2-3 | TRBV5-4 | . | . | TGTGCCAGCATGGGGGGCGTAGATACGCAGTATTTT | CASMGGVDTQYF
TRBJ2-3 | TRBV6-4 | . | . | TGTGCCAGCAGTGACTCGCGAGCGCCCACAGATACGCAGTATTTT | CASSDSRAPTDTQYF
TRBJ2-1 | TRBV7-8 | TRBD2 | medium-sized | TGTGCCAGCAGCGAACTAGCGGAGACGCGGAATGAGCAGTTCTTC | CASSELAETRNEQFF
TRBJ2-7 | TRBV13 | . | . | TGTGCCAGCAGCCCTGGAGTAGGATACGAGCAGTACTTC | CASSPGVGYEQYF